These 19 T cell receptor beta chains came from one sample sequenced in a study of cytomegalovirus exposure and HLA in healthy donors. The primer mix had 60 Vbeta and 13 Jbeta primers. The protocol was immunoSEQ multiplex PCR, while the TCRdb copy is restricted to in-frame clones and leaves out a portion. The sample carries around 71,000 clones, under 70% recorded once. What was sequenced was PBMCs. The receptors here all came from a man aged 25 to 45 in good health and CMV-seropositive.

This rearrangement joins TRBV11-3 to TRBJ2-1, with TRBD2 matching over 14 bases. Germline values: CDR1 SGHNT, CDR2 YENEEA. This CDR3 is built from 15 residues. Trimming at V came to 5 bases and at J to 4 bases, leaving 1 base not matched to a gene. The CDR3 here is CASSRTSGGYNEQFF. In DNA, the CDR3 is TGTGCCAGCAGCCGGACTAGCGGGGGGTACAATGAGCAGTTCTTC.

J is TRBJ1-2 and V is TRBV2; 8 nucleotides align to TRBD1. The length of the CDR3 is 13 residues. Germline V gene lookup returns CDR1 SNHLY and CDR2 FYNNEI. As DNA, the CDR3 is TGTGTACTGACGACAGGGGTGGACTATGGCTACACCTTC. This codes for CVLTTGVDYGYTF.

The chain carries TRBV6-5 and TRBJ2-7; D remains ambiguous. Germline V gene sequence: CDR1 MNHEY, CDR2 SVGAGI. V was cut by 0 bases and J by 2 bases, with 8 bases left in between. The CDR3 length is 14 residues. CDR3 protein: CASSYSGSPYEQYF. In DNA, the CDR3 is TGTGCCAGCAGTTACTCGGGCAGCCCCTACGAGCAGTACTTC.

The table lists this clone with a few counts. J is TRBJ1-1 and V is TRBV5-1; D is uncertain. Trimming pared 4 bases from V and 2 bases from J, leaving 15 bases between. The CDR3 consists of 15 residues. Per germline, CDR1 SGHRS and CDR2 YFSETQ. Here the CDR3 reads CASSPISGSNTEAFF. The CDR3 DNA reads TGCGCCAGCAGCCCAATATCGGGGTCCAACACTGAAGCTTTCTTT.

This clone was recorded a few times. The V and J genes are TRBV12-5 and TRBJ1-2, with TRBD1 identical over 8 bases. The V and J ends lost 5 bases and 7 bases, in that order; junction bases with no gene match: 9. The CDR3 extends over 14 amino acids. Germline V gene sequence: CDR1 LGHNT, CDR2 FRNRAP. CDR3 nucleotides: TGTGCTAGTGGTCTACTAACAGGGGGTAGTGGCTACACCTTC. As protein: CASGLLTGGSGYTF.

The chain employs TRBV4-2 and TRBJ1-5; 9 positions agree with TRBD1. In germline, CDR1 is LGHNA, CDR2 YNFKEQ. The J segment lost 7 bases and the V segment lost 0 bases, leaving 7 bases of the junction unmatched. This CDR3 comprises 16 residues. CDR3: CASSQDGQGQEQPQHF. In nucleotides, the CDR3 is TGTGCCAGCAGCCAAGATGGACAGGGGCAGGAGCAGCCCCAGCATTTT.

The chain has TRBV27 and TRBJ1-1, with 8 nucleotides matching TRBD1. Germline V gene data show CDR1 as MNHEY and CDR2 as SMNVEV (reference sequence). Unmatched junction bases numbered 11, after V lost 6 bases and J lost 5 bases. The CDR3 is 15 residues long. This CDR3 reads CASSGGGQGRTEAFF. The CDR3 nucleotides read TGTGCCAGCAGCGGCGGAGGACAGGGAAGGACTGAAGCTTTCTTT.

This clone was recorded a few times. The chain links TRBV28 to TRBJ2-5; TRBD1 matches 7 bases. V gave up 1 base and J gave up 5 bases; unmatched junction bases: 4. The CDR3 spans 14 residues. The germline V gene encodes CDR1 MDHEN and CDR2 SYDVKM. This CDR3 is CASSLLGGFETQYF. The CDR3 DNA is TGTGCCAGCAGTTTATTAGGGGGCTTTGAGACCCAGTACTTC.

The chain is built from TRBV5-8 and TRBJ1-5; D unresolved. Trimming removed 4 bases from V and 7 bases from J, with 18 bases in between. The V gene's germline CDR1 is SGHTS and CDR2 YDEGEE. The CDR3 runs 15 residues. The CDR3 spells CASSEGRGWQQPQHF. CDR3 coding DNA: TGTGCCAGCAGCGAGGGTCGAGGGTGGCAGCAGCCCCAGCATTTT.

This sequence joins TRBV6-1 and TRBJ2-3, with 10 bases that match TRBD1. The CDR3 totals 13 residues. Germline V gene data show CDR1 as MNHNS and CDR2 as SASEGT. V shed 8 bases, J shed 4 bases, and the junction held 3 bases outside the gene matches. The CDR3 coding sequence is TGTGCCAGCCCGGGACAGGGGCCAGATACGCAGTATTTT. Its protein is CASPGQGPDTQYF.

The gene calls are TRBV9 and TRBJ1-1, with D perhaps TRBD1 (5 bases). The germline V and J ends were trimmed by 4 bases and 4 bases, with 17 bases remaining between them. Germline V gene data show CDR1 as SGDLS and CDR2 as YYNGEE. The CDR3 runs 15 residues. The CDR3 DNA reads TGTGCCAGCAGCTACAGCCCACAAGGGGCCACTGAAGCTTTCTTT. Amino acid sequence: CASSYSPQGATEAFF.

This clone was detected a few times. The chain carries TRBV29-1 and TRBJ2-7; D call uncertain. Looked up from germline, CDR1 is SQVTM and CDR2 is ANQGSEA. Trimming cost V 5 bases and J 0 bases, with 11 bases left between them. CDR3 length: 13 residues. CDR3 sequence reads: CSVLVTSSYEQYF. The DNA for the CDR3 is TGCAGCGTTCTAGTGACGAGCTCCTACGAGCAGTACTTC.

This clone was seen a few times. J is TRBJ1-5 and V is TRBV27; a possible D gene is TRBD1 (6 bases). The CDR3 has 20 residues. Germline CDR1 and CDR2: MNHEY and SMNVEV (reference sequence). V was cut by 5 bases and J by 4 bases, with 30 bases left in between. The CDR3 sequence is CASSRFLDTGSGGVNQPQHF. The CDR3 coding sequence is TGTGCCAGCAGTCGCTTTCTAGACACAGGGTCCGGGGGGGTAAATCAGCCCCAGCATTTT.

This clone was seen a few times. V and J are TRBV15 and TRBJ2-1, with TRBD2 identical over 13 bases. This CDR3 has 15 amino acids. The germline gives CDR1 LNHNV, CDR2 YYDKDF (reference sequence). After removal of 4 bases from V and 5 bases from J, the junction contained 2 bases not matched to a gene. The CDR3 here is CATSKLAGGNNEQFF. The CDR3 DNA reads TGTGCCACCAGCAAACTAGCGGGAGGGAACAATGAGCAGTTCTTC.

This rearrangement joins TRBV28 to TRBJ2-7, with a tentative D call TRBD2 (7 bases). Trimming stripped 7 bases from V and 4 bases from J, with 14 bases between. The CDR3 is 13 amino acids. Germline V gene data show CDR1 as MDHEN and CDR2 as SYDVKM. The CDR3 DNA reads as TGTGCCAGCACAGAGGGAGGGGGTTACGAGCAGTACTTC. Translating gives CASTEGGGYEQYF. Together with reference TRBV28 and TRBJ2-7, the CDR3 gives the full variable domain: DVKVTQSSRYLVKRTGEKVFLECVQDMDHENMFWYRQDPGLGLRLIYFSYDVKMKEKGDIPEGYSVSREKKERFSLILESASTNQTSMYLCASTEGGGYEQYFGPGTRLTVT.

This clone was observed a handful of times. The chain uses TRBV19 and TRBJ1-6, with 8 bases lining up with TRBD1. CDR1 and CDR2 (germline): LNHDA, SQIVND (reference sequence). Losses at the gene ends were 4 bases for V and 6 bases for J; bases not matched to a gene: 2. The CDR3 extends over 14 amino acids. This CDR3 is CASSTGQGNSPLHF. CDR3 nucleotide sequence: TGTGCCAGTAGTACAGGACAGGGTAATTCACCCCTCCACTTT.

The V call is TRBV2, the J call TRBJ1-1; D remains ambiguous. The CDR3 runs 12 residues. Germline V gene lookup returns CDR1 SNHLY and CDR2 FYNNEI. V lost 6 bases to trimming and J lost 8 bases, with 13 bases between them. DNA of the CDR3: TGTGCCAGCAGCCGACAAGGCAGAGAAGCTTTCTTT. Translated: CASSRQGREAFF.

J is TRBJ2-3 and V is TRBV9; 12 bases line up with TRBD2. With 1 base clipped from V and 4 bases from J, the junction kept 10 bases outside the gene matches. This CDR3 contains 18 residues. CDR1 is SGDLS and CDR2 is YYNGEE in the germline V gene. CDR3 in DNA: TGTGCCAGCAGCGTACTAGCGGGGGGGCTTACGTTATCAGATACGCAGTATTTT. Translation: CASSVLAGGLTLSDTQYF.

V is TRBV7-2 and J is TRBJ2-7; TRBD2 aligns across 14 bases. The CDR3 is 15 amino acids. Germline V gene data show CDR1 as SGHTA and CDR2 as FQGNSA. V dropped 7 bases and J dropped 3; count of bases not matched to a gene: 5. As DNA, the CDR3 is TGTGCCAGCAAAGGGGGGACTAGCGGGAGCTACGAGCAGTACTTC. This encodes CASKGGTSGSYEQYF.